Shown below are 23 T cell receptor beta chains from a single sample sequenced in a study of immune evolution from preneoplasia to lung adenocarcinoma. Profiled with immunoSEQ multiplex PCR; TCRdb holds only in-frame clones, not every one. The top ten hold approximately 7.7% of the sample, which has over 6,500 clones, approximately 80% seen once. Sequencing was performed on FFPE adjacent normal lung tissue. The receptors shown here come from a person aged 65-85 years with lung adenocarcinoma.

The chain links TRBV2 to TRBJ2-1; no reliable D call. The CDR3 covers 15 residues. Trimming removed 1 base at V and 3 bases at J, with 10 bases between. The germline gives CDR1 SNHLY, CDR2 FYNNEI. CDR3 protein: CASSEGQAHYNEQFF. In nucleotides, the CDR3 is TGTGCCAGCAGTGAAGGGCAAGCCCACTACAATGAGCAGTTCTTC.

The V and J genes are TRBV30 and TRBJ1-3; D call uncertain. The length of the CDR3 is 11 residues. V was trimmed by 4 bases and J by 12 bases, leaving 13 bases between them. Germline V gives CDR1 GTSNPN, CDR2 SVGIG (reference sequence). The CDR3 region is CAWKGGRNIYF. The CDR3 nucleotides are TGTGCCTGGAAAGGCGGAAGGAACATATATTTT.

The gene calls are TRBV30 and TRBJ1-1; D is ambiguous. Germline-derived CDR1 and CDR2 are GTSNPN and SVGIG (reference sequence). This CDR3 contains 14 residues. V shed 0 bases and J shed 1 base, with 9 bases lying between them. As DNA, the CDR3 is TGTGCCTGGAGTGTATTGTCGGCGAACACTGAAGCTTTCTTT. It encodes CAWSVLSANTEAFF.

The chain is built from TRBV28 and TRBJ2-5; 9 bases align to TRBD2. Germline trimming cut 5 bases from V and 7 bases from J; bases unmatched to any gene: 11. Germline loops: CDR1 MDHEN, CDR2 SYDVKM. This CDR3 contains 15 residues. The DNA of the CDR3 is TGTGCCAGCAGTCCCGGCGGGGCGGGAGGGTTGACCCAGTACTTC. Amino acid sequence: CASSPGGAGGLTQYF.

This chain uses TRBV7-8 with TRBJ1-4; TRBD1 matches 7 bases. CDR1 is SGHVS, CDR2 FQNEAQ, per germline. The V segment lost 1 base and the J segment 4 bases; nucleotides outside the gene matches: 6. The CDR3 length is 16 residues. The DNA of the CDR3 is TGTGCCAGCAGCTTAGACAGGGGATCGGGTAATGAAAAACTGTTTTTT. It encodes CASSLDRGSGNEKLFF.

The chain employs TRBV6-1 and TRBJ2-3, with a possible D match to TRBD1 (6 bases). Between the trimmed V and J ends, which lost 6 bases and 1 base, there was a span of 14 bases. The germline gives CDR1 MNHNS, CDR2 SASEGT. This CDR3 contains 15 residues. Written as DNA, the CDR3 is TGTGCCAGCAGCCTAGACAGGTCCCGCACAGATACGCAGTATTTT. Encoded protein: CASSLDRSRTDTQYF.

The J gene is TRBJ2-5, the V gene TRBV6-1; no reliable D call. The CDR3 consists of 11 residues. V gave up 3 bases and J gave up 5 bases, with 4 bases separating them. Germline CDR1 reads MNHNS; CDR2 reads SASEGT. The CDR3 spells CASSEGETQYF. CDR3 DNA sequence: TGTGCCAGCAGTGAGGGTGAGACCCAGTACTTC.

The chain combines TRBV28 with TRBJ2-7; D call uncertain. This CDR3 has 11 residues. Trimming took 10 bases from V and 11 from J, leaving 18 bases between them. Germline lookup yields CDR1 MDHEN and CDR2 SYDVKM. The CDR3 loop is CATKVFGSEYF. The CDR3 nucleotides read TGTGCCACCAAGGTGTTCGGCTCCGAGTACTTC.

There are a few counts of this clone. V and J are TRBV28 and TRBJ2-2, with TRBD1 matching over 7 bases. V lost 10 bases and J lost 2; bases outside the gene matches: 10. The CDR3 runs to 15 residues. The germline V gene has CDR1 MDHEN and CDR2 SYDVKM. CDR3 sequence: CATRLQGPNTGELFF. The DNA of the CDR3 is TGTGCCACCCGTTTACAGGGGCCTAACACCGGGGAGCTGTTTTTT.

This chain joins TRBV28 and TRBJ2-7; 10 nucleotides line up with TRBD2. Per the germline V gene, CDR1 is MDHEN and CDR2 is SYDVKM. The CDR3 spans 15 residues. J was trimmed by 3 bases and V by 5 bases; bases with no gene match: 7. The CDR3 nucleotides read TGTGCCAGCAGTACCCGGACTAGCGGCTACTACGAGCAGTACTTC. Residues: CASSTRTSGYYEQYF.

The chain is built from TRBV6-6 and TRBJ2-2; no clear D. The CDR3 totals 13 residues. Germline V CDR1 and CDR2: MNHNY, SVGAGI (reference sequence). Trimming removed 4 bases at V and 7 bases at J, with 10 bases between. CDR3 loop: CASSWLVNGELFF. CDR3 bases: TGTGCCAGCAGTTGGTTAGTCAACGGGGAGCTGTTTTTT.

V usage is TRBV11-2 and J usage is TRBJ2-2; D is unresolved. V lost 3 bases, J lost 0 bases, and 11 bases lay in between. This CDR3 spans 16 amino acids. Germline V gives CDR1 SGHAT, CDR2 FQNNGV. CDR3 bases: TGTGCCAGCAGCTTCCCCCCCCCTCCGAACACCGGGGAGCTGTTTTTT. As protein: CASSFPPPPNTGELFF.

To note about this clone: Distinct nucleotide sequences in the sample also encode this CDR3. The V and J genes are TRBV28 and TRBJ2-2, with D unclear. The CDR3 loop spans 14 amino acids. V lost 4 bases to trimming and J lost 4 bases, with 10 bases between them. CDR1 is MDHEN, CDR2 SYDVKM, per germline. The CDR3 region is CASSSGSRTGELFF. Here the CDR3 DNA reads TGTGCCAGCAGTTCTGGCAGTCGCACCGGGGAGCTGTTTTTT.

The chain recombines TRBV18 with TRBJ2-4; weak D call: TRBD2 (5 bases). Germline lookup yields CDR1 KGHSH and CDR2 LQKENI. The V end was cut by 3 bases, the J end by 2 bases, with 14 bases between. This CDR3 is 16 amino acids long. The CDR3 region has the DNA TGTGCCAGCTCACCGGGAGTCGGCGATTCCAAAAACATTCAGTACTTC. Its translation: CASSPGVGDSKNIQYF.

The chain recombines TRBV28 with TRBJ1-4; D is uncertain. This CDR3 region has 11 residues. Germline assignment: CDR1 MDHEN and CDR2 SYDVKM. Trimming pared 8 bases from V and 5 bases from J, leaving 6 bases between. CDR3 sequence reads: CASFRNEKLFF. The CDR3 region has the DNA TGTGCCAGCTTCCGGAATGAAAAACTGTTTTTT.

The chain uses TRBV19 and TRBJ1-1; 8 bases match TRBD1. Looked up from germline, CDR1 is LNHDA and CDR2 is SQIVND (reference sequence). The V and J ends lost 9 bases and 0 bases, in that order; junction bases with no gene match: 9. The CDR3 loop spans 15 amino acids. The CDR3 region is CASGQGHPMNTEAFF. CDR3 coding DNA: TGTGCCAGCGGACAGGGCCATCCTATGAACACTGAAGCTTTCTTT.

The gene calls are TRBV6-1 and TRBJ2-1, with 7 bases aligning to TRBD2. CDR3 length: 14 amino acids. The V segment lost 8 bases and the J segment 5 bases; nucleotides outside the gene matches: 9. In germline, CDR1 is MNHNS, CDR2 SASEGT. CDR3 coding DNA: TGTGCCAGCGTACGGGAGGCCATCAACAATGAGCAGTTCTTC. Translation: CASVREAINNEQFF.

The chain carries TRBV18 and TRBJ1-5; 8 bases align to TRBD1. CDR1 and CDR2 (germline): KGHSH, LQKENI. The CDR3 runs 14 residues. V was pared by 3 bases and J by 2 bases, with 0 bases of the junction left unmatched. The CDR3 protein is CASSPDRGNQPQHF. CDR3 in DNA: TGTGCCAGCTCACCGGACAGGGGCAATCAGCCCCAGCATTTT.

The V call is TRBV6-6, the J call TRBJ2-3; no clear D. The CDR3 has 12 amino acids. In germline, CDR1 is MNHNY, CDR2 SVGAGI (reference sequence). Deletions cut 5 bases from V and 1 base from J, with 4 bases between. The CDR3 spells CASSAGTDTQYF. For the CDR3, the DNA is TGTGCCAGCAGTGCGGGCACAGATACGCAGTATTTT.

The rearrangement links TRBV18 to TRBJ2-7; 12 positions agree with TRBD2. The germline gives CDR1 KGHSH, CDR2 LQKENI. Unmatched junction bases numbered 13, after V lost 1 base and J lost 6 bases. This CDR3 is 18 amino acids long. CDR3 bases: TGTGCCAGCTCACCACTGGGGTCGGGCACTAGCGGGAGGACCGAGCAGTACTTC. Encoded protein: CASSPLGSGTSGRTEQYF. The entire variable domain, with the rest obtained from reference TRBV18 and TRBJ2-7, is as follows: NAGVMQNPRHLVRRRGQEARLRCSPMKGHSHVYWYRQLPEEGLKFMVYLQKENIIDESGMPKERFSAEFPKEGPSILRIQQVVRGDSAAYFCASSPLGSGTSGRTEQYFGPGTRLTVT.

The DNA of the CDR3 is TGTGCCAGCAGTTCCCTCGGGACAGGGGCCAAAAACATTCAGTACTTC. Translation gives CASSSLGTGAKNIQYF. This chain uses TRBV28 with TRBJ2-4; 9 bases agree with TRBD1. The germline gives CDR1 MDHEN, CDR2 SYDVKM. The length of the CDR3 is 16 residues. The V segment lost 4 bases and the J segment 1 base; nucleotides outside the gene matches: 5.

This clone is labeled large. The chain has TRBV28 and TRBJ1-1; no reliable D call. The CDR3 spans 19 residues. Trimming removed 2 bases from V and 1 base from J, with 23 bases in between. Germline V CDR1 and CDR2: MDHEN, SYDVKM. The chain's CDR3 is CASSLAPDSTRGRNTEAFF. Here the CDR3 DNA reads TGTGCCAGCAGTTTAGCACCCGATAGCACTCGTGGTAGGAACACTGAAGCTTTCTTT. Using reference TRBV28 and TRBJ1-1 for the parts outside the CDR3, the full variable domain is DVKVTQSSRYLVKRTGEKVFLECVQDMDHENMFWYRQDPGLGLRLIYFSYDVKMKEKGDIPEGYSVSREKKERFSLILESASTNQTSMYLCASSLAPDSTRGRNTEAFFGQGTRLTVV.

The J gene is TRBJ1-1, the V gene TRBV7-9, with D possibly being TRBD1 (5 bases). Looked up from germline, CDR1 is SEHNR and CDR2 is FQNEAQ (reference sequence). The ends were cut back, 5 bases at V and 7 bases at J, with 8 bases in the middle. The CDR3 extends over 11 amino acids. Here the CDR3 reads CASSPDSEAFF. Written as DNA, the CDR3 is TGTGCCAGCAGCCCCGACAGTGAAGCTTTCTTT.